This paragraph covers one T cell receptor beta chain sequence. The protocol was immunoSEQ multiplex PCR, while the TCRdb copy is restricted to in-frame clones and leaves out a portion. Among about 180,000 clones, 85% to 95% were seen once, and the ten largest hold about 1.4%. This sample is drawn from a study of control samples from healthy donors and cancer patients. Deletions cut 5 bases from V and 9 bases from J, with 14 bases between. Germline V lookup: CDR1 SGHTA, CDR2 FQGNSA. The CDR3 consists of 13 residues. The chain uses TRBV7-2 and TRBJ2-1; D possibly corresponds to TRBD2 (5 bases). This TCR derives from a young man in good health. The specimen sequenced was blood. DNA of the CDR3: TGTGCCAGCAGCGAAACTAGTTCACGTGAGCAGTTCTTC. Its protein is CASSETSSREQFF. Variable domain in full (rest from reference TRBV7-2 and TRBJ2-1): GAGVSQSPSNKVTEKGKDVELRCDPISGHTALYWYRQSLGQGLEFLIYFQGNSAPDKSGLPSDRFSAERTGGSVSTLTIQRTQQEDSAVYLCASSETSSREQFFGPGTRLTVL.